The 10 T cell receptor beta chains presented below share a single source sample, sequenced in a study of blood T cell repertoires in COVID-19. Assay: immunoSEQ multiplex PCR; the TCRdb copy retains only in-frame clones and omits some. The table includes almost 200,000 clones, around 89% detected once. Material: PBMCs or T cells enriched from blood (not recorded which). The receptors stem from a woman under 30 who had recovered from COVID-19.

The chain joins TRBV28 to TRBJ1-5; the D is unclear. Deletions cut 8 bases from V and 9 bases from J, with 26 bases between. The CDR3 runs to 16 residues. Germline lookup yields CDR1 MDHEN and CDR2 SYDVKM. This CDR3 reads CASPGLVIWSGLPQHF. The DNA for the CDR3 is TGTGCCAGCCCGGGCCTCGTTATCTGGAGCGGGTTGCCCCAGCATTTT.

The rearrangement links TRBV10-3 to TRBJ2-3, with 10 bases that match TRBD2. The CDR3 is 15 residues long. Germline-derived CDR1 and CDR2 are ENHRY and SYGVKD. Trimming took 6 bases from V and 1 from J; bases not matched to a gene: 4. The CDR3 nucleotides are TGTGCCATCAGGGGAGGGACTAGCGGCACAGATACGCAGTATTTT. The encoded protein is CAIRGGTSGTDTQYF.

The chain uses TRBV27 and TRBJ2-7; the D gene is possibly TRBD1 (6 bases). Between the trimmed V and J ends, which lost 4 bases and 5 bases, there was a span of 18 bases. Germline CDR1 and CDR2: MNHEY and SMNVEV (reference sequence). The CDR3 totals 15 residues. CDR3 protein: CASSSPGQGRNEQYF. DNA of the CDR3: TGTGCCAGCAGTTCTCCGGGACAAGGAAGGAACGAGCAGTACTTC.

The chain recombines TRBV5-6 with TRBJ1-3, with TRBD1 matching over 7 bases. This CDR3 contains 14 residues. The germline CDR1 and CDR2 sequences are SGHDT and YYEEEE. Losses at the gene ends were 5 bases for V and 0 bases for J; bases not matched to a gene: 2. The CDR3 DNA reads as TGTGCCAGCAGACAGGGGCCCTCTGGAAACACCATATATTTT. It yields the protein CASRQGPSGNTIYF.

This clone was found a few times. The chain links TRBV2 to TRBJ1-5, with a weak D call TRBD1 (6 bases). Germline lookup yields CDR1 SNHLY and CDR2 FYNNEI. V lost 0 bases and J lost 5, with 8 bases in between. The CDR3 consists of 14 residues. The CDR3 DNA reads TGTGCCAGCAGTGAAGCTGGGGGCTATCAGCCCCAGCATTTT. Translation: CASSEAGGYQPQHF.

This chain links TRBV5-6 with TRBJ2-7; 14 nucleotides match TRBD2. This CDR3 spans 16 amino acids. Looked up from germline, CDR1 is SGHDT and CDR2 is YYEEEE. After removal of 4 bases from V and 6 bases from J, the junction contained 9 bases not matched to a gene. The CDR3 DNA sequence: TGTGCCAGCAGCGACGGGACTAGCGGGGGTTTTCCCGAGCAGTACTTC. It specifies CASSDGTSGGFPEQYF.

The chain uses TRBV7-3 and TRBJ2-1; 10 bases match TRBD1. Germline CDR1 reads SGHTA; CDR2 reads FQGTGA. This CDR3 spans 16 amino acids. Trimming cost V 5 bases and J 6 bases; bases outside gene matches: 10. CDR3 residues: CASSPGVRDRGNEQFF. CDR3 bases: TGTGCCAGCAGCCCAGGTGTGCGGGACAGGGGCAATGAGCAGTTCTTC.

The chain couples TRBV15 to TRBJ1-2; the D gene is possibly TRBD1 (5 bases). Trimming took 0 bases from V and 7 from J, leaving 9 bases between them. This CDR3 is built from 13 residues. Germline V gene data show CDR1 as LNHNV and CDR2 as YYDKDF (reference sequence). The CDR3 is CATSRDRVGGYTF. The CDR3, as DNA: TGTGCCACCAGCAGAGACAGGGTGGGTGGCTACACCTTC. Variable domain in full (rest from reference TRBV15 and TRBJ1-2): DAMVIQNPRYQVTQFGKPVTLSCSQTLNHNVMYWYQQKSSQAPKLLFHYYDKDFNNEADTPDNFQSRRPNTSFCFLDIRSPGLGDTAMYLCATSRDRVGGYTFGSGTRLTVV.

The V and J genes are TRBV5-4 and TRBJ2-7; 8 positions agree with TRBD2. The V gene's germline CDR1 is SGHNT and CDR2 YYREEE (reference sequence). The CDR3 sequence is 15 residues long. With V trimmed by 0 bases and J by 4 bases, 6 bases remained unmatched. CDR3 DNA: TGTGCCAGCAGCTTGGGCGGGGGGATTCTTTACGAGCAGTACTTC. As protein: CASSLGGGILYEQYF.

The chain recombines TRBV18 with TRBJ1-1; unclear D gene. The V gene lost 4 bases and the J gene lost 4 bases, with 13 bases spanning the gap. Per the germline V gene, CDR1 is KGHSH and CDR2 is LQKENI. CDR3 length equals 14 residues. The CDR3 sequence is CASSLRTDFTEAFF. DNA of the CDR3: TGTGCCAGCTCACTTCGCACAGATTTCACTGAAGCTTTCTTT.